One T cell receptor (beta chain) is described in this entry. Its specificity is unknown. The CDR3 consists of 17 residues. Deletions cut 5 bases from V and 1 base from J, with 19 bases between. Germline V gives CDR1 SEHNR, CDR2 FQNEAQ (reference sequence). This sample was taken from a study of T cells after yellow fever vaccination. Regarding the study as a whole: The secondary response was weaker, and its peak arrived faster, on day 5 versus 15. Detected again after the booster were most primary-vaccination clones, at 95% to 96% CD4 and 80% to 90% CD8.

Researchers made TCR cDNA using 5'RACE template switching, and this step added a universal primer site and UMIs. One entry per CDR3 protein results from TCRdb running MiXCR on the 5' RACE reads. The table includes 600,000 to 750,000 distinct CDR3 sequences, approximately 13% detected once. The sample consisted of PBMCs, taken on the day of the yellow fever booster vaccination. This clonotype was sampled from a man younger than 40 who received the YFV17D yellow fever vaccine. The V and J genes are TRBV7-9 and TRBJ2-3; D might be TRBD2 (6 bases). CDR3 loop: CASSQIRTNHRTDTQYF. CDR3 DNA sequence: TGTGCCAGCAGCCAGATCAGGACTAACCACCGCACAGATACGCAGTATTTT.